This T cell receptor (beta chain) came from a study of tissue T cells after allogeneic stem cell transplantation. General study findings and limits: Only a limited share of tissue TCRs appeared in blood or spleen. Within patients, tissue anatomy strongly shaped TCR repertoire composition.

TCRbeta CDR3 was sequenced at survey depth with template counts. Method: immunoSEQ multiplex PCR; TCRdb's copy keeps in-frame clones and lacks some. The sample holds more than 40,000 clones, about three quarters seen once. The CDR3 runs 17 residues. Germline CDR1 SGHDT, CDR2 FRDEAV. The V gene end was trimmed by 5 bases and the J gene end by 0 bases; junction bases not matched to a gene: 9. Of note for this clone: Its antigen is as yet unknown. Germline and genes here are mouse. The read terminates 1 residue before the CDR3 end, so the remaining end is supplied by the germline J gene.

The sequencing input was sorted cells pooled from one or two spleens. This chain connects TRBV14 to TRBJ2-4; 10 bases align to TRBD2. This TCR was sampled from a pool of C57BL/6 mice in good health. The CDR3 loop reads CASSPRTGGRSQNTLYF. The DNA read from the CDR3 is TGTGCCAGCAGCCCTCGGACTGGGGGAAGGAGTCAAAACACCTTGTAC. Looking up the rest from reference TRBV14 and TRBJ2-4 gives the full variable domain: EAGVTQSPRYAVLQEGQAVSFWCDPISGHDTLYWYQQPRDQGPQLLVYFRDEAVIDNSQLPSDRFSAVRPKGTNSTLKIQSAKQGDTATYLCASSPRTGGRSQNTLYFGAGTRLSVL.